These 11 T cell receptor beta chains share one sample of origin, sequenced in a study of regulatory T cells in long-lasting Graves disease (dated by TCRdb to the early 2020s). The library was made by multiplex PCR. The run used an Illumina HiSeq 4000. TCR beta libraries were built with iRepertoire HTBI primers and Arm-PCR amplification of CDR3 regions. TCRdb itself trimmed the public reads at Q25 with fastp, ran MiXCR and retained productive beta chains. Each CDR3 protein gets just one entry, which takes the most common genes and DNA from the rows behind it. This sample has 550,000 or so distinct CDR3 sequences in its table, and around 12% of those were observed once. The leading ten clones occupy more than 8% of the sample. The time point label of this sample denotes: newly diagnosed GD, antithyroid drugs for less than 3 months. For both TCR sequencing and RNA sequencing, RNA was extracted from PBMCs using TRIzol.

The same specimen was also included in a second study, on T cells in Graves' hyperthyroidism and ophthalmopathy.

The source material was peripheral blood mononuclear cells (PBMCs), sampled at new diagnosis, from a patient treated with antithyroid drugs. The receptors shown here come from a woman between 25 and 40 years old with Graves disease. Donor details come from another sample of the same person, matched by shared clones.

This clonotype was counted ten times or more. The chain joins TRBV19 to TRBJ2-2, with 8 bases fitting TRBD2. Germline assignment: CDR1 LNHDA and CDR2 SQIVND (reference sequence). The junction had 5 bases not matched to a gene; V was cut back by 8 bases and J by 0 bases. This CDR3 has 15 amino acids. CDR3 DNA: TGTGCCAGTGCCTTAGCGGGAACGAACACCGGGGAGCTGTTTTTT. It encodes CASALAGTNTGELFF.

This clonotype was found many times. This rearrangement joins TRBV11-2 to TRBJ2-7; D gene unclear. The V and J ends lost 8 bases and 1 base respectively, with 12 bases between them. The CDR3 sequence is 13 residues long. Germline V gene data show CDR1 as SGHAT and CDR2 as FQNNGV. In DNA, the CDR3 is TGTGCCAGCGGATTCGTGAGGTCCTACGAGCAGTACTTC. Translation gives CASGFVRSYEQYF.

This clonotype was seen repeatedly, ten times or more. The rearrangement links TRBV28 to TRBJ2-2, with D hard to call. This CDR3 spans 11 amino acids. Trimming left V 6 bases short and J 6 bases short, with 5 bases between. Germline lookup yields CDR1 MDHEN and CDR2 SYDVKM. The CDR3 bases are TGTGCCAGCAGCCGCCCCGGGGAGCTGTTTTTT. As protein: CASSRPGELFF.

This clonotype has ten or more counts. One end of the junction varies from germline; a read error may be responsible. The rearrangement joins TRBV3-1 to TRBJ1-4; possible D gene TRBD1, 6 bases. This CDR3 is 18 amino acids long. Per the germline V gene, CDR1 is LGHDT and CDR2 is YNNKEL (reference sequence). This chain's CDR3 is CANSRRTAGFATNEKLFF. CDR3 nucleotide sequence: TGTGCCAACAGCCGACGGACAGCAGGCTTTGCAACTAATGAAAAACTGTTTTTT.

This CDR3 is CATSSSPSRRDQPQHF. Here the CDR3 DNA reads TGTGCCACCAGTTCGTCTCCTTCTCGGAGGGATCAGCCCCAGCATTTT. The rearrangement uses TRBV15 and TRBJ1-5; D is unresolved. V shed 6 bases and J shed 5 bases, with 20 bases lying between them. CDR1 is LNHNV and CDR2 is YYDKDF in the germline V gene (reference sequence). The CDR3 contains 16 residues.

A remark on this clonotype: A read error may be the cause here, since a much bigger clone is one base away. The rearrangement links TRBV11-2 to TRBJ2-5; 8 nucleotides agree with TRBD2. With the DNA end fitting TRBJ2-1 better, the J assignment may be wrong. Germline CDR1 SGHAT, CDR2 FQNNGV. The CDR3 runs 15 residues. This chain's CDR3 is CASSSRGDPHNEQFF. CDR3 nucleotides: TGTGCCAGCAGCTCGCGGGGGGACCCCCACAATGAGCAGTTCTTC.

This clonotype was seen ten or more times. The CDR3 is CASSEGLYGGNQPQHF. The CDR3 DNA sequence: TGTGCCAGCAGTGAAGGACTGTATGGGGGCAATCAGCCCCAGCATTTT. V gene TRBV2 combines with J gene TRBJ1-5, with D unclear. CDR1 and CDR2 (germline): SNHLY, FYNNEI. The CDR3 has 16 amino acids. V was cut by 1 base and J by 2 bases, with 12 bases left in between.

This clonotype was seen at least ten times. The chain is built from TRBV5-5 and TRBJ2-1; D may be TRBD2 (6 bases). Germline V gene sequence: CDR1 SGHKS, CDR2 YYEKEE (reference sequence). V lost 3 bases and J lost 5, with 12 bases in between. The length of the CDR3 is 14 residues. CDR3 nucleotide sequence: TGTGCCAGCAGCTCGGGACTGATCGACAATGAGCAGTTCTTC. Encoded protein: CASSSGLIDNEQFF.

Ten or more counts support this clonotype. The V call is TRBV6-2 or TRBV6-3, the J call TRBJ1-4, with D perhaps TRBD1 (5 bases). This CDR3 is 15 amino acids long. Trimming left V 5 bases short and J 7 bases short, with 17 bases between. The V gene's germline CDR1 is MNHEY and CDR2 SVGEGT. CDR3 loop: CASSPAGTGSEKLFF. DNA of the CDR3: TGTGCCAGCAGTCCGGCGGGGACCGGGAGTGAAAAACTGTTTTTT.

The table lists this clonotype with many counts. The chain joins TRBV11-2 to TRBJ1-1; possible D gene TRBD1, 5 bases. The CDR3 totals 15 residues. Deletions cut 1 base from V and 7 bases from J, with 16 bases between. CDR1 and CDR2 (germline): SGHAT, FQNNGV. The CDR3 sequence is CASSLGGRLSNEAFF. CDR3 coding DNA: TGTGCCAGCAGCTTAGGGGGACGACTATCTAATGAAGCTTTCTTT.

At least ten counts were recorded for this clonotype. V usage is TRBV28 and J usage is TRBJ1-2, with D perhaps matching TRBD1 (6 bases). The V gene lost 1 base and the J gene lost 6 bases, with 15 bases spanning the gap. Germline loops: CDR1 MDHEN, CDR2 SYDVKM. This CDR3 region has 15 residues. The CDR3 region has the DNA TGTGCCAGCAGTTTATTCCTCCAGGGGCGGGATGGCTACACCTTC. This sequence encodes CASSLFLQGRDGYTF.